This TCR beta chain was captured in a study of shared clonotypes between healthy human individuals. The study, taken as a whole, reports: Relative to clonotypes present in all four donors, those not shared had lower generation probabilities.

Sequenced by immunoSEQ multiplex PCR; TCRdb stores in-frame clones only, minus some. In the table there are 600,000 to 750,000 clones, about 78% of which are singletons. Trimming cost V 5 bases and J 2 bases; bases outside gene matches: 2. The CDR3 covers 14 residues. Germline CDR1 LNHDA, CDR2 SQIVND (reference sequence). To note about this clone: The antigen is unknown. Different DNA sequences within this sample yield the same CDR3.

The origin of this receptor is a woman aged 25 to 39 in good health. Sample: memory CD4+ T cells sorted from blood. Stated subset: CD45RA-negative fraction. The chain is built from TRBV19 and TRBJ1-5; 8 bases agree with TRBD1. CDR3 residues: CASSPTGGNQPQHF. The CDR3 bases are TGTGCCAGTAGTCCGACAGGGGGCAATCAGCCCCAGCATTTT.